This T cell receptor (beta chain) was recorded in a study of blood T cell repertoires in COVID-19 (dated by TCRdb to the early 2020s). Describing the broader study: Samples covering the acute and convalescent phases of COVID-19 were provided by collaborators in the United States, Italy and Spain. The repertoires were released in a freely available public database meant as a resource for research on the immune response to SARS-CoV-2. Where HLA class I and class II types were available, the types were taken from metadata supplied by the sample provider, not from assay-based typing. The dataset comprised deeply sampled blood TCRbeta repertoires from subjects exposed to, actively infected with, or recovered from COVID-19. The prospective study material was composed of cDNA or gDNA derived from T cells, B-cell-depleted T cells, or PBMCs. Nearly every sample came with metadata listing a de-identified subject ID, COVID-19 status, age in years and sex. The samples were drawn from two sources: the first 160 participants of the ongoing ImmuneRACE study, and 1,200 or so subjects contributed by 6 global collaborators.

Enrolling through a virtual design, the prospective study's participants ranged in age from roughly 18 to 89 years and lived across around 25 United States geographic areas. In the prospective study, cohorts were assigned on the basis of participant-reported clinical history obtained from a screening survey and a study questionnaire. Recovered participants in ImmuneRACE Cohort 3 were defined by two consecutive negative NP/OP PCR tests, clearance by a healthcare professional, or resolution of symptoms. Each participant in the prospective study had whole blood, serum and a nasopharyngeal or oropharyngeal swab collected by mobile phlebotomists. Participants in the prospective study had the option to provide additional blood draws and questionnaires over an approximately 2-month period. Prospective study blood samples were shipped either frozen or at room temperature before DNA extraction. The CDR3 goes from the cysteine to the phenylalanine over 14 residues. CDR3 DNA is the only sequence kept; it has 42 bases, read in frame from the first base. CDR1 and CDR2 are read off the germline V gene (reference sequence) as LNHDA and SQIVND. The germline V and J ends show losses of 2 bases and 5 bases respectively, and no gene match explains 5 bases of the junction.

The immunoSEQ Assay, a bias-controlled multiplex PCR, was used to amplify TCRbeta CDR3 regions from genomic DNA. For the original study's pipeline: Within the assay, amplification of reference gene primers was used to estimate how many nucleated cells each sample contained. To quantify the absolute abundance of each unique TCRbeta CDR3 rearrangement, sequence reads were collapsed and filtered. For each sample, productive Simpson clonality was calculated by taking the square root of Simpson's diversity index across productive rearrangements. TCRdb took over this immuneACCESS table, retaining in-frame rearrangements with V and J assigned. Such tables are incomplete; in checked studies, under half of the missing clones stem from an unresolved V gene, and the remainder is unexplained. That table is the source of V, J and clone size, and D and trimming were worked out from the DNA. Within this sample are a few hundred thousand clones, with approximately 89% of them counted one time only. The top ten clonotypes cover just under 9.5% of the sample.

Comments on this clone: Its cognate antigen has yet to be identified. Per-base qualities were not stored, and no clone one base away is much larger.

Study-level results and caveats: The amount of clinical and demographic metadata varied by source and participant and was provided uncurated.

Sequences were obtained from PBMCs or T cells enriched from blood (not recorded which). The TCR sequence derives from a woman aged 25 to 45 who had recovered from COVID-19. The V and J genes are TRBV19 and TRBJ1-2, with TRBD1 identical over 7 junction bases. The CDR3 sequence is CASSIRTGDYGYTF. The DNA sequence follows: TGTGCCAGTAGTATACGGACAGGAGATTATGGCTACACCTTC. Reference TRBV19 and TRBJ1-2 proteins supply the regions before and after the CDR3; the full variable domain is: DGGITQSPKYLFRKEGQNVTLSCEQNLNHDAMYWYRQDPGQGLRLIYYSQIVNDFQKGDIAEGYSVSREKKESFPLTVTSAQKNPTAFYLCASSIRTGDYGYTFGSGTRLTVV.